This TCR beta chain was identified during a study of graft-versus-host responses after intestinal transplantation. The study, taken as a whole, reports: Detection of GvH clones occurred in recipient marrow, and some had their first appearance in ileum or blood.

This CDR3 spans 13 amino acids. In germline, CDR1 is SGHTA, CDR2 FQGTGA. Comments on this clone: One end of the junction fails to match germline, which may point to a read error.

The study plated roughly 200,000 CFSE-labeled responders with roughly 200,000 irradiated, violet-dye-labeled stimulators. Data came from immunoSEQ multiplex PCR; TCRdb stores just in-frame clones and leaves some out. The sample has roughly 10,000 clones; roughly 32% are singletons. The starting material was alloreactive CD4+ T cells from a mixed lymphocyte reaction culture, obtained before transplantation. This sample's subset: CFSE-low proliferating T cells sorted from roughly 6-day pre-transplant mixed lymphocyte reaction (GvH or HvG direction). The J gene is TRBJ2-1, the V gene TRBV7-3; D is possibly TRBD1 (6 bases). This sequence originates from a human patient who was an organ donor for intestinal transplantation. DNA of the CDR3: TGTGCCAACAGCTCCCGACAGGTCAATGAGCAGTTCTTC. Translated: CANSSRQVNEQFF.